This T cell receptor (beta chain) is from a study of T-cell memory formation after mild COVID-19. Study-wide background: The study found TCR clusters largely donor specific. Whole-study findings and limits: Nothing showed for sure that second-wave clones peaking on day 37 were SARS-CoV-2 specific. Clones shrinking between day 15 and 85 showed a balanced CD4/CD8 split, and those that grew later tilted toward CD4+.

MiXCR, applied by TCRdb to the 5' RACE reads, yields one record per CDR3 protein. Of about 90,000 distinct CDR3 sequences in the sample, approximately 13% are singletons; the top ten hold around a quarter. Details on this clonotype: The antigen remains unidentified.

Sequencing was done on a sample of PBMCs or a T cell subset sorted from them (not recorded which). The sequence was collected from an adult woman who had mild COVID-19 (a few samples of this study predate the infection). Cell type and time point are not known.

CDR3 sequence reads: CASSFPGGELFF. CDR3 nucleotides: TGTGCCAGCAGTTTCCCGGGCGGGGAGCTGTTTTTT. V usage is TRBV12-3 or TRBV12-4 and J usage is TRBJ2-2; D is unclear. V gave up 3 bases and J gave up 7 bases, with 6 bases separating them. The CDR3 contains 12 residues.